Each of the 12 T cell receptor beta chains below was sequenced from the same sample in a study of blood T cell repertoires in COVID-19. This table comes from immunoSEQ multiplex PCR, and its TCRdb copy is limited to in-frame clones, with some not included. The sample holds approximately 99,000 clones, about 83% seen once. Material: peripheral blood. The receptors come from an older man with active or convalescent COVID-19.

Regarding this clone: Additional DNA sequences in this sample encode the identical CDR3. The rearrangement uses TRBV3-1 (or the pseudogene TRBV3-2) and TRBJ2-4, with TRBD1 as a possible D gene (6 bases). Germline CDR1 is LGHDT and CDR2 is YNNKEL (reference sequence). The CDR3 has 14 amino acids. The V end was cut by 4 bases, the J end by 0 bases, with 7 bases between. CDR3 protein: CASSPGVAKNIQYF. CDR3 DNA sequence: TGTGCCAGCAGCCCAGGGGTAGCCAAAAACATTCAGTACTTC.

V gene TRBV5-1 combines with J gene TRBJ1-2, with a tentative D call TRBD1 (5 bases). V gave up 3 bases and J gave up 3 bases, with 18 bases separating them. The CDR3 loop spans 16 amino acids. CDR1 is SGHRS, CDR2 YFSETQ, per germline. The CDR3 DNA sequence: TGCGCCAGCAGCTCGGACATGCCCCCGACTTACTATGGCTACACCTTC. It specifies CASSSDMPPTYYGYTF.

The rearrangement links TRBV10-3 to TRBJ2-6; tentatively, D is TRBD2 (6 bases). Germline lookup yields CDR1 ENHRY and CDR2 SYGVKD. The CDR3 runs to 16 residues. V was clipped by 5 bases and J by 0 bases, with 11 bases between them. CDR3 bases: TGTGCCATCAGTCCCCACGGGAGCTCTGGGGCCAACGTCCTGACTTTC. This sequence encodes CAISPHGSSGANVLTF.

This rearrangement joins TRBV12-3 or TRBV12-4 to TRBJ2-3; 7 bases map to TRBD2. CDR3 length: 12 amino acids. The ends lost 3 bases at V and 6 bases at J; junction bases unmatched: 0. The CDR3 protein is CASSLGGDTQYF. For the CDR3, the DNA is TGTGCCAGCAGTTTGGGGGGGGATACGCAGTATTTT.

The CDR3 here is CASRQGILNTIYF. CDR3 nucleotides: TGTGCCAGCAGACAGGGGATTTTAAACACCATATATTTT. V gene TRBV25-1 combines with J gene TRBJ1-3, with 7 nucleotides matching TRBD1. The CDR3 is made up of 13 amino acids. CDR1 and CDR2 from the germline V gene are MGHDK and SYGVNS. Germline trimming cut 6 bases from V and 6 bases from J; bases unmatched to any gene: 5. The whole variable domain, filled in from reference TRBV25-1 and TRBJ1-3, reads EADIYQTPRYLVIGTGKKITLECSQTMGHDKMYWYQQDPGMELHLIHYSYGVNSTEKGDLSSESTVSRIRTEHFPLTLESARPSHTSQYLCASRQGILNTIYFGEGSWLTVV.

The CDR3 loop is CASSLARGDYEQYF. As DNA, the CDR3 is TGCGCCAGCAGCTTGGCGCGGGGCGACTACGAGCAGTACTTC. The genes are TRBV5-1 and TRBJ2-7; D is perhaps TRBD2 (6 bases). The length of the CDR3 is 14 residues. Germline values: CDR1 SGHRS, CDR2 YFSETQ. V was pared by 0 bases and J by 3 bases, with 10 bases between.

This chain connects TRBV28 to TRBJ2-5; 10 bases map to TRBD2. The CDR3 extends over 16 amino acids. After removal of 6 bases from V and 7 bases from J, the junction contained 14 bases not matched to a gene. Per the germline V gene, CDR1 is MDHEN and CDR2 is SYDVKM. The CDR3 coding sequence is TGTGCCAGCAGCCTAACCCCAGCGGGGGGGAGGGGGACCCAGTACTTC. Translation gives CASSLTPAGGRGTQYF.

This clone was observed once. The rearrangement uses TRBV2 and TRBJ1-4; 8 nucleotides align to TRBD1. The germline gives CDR1 SNHLY, CDR2 FYNNEI. The length of the CDR3 is 15 residues. With 6 bases clipped from V and 7 bases from J, the junction kept 10 bases outside the gene matches. CDR3 amino acids: CASRGQGVWFEKLFF. In DNA, the CDR3 is TGTGCCAGCAGAGGACAGGGTGTTTGGTTTGAAAAACTGTTTTTT.

The chain couples TRBV3-1 (or the pseudogene TRBV3-2) to TRBJ2-4, with 13 bases identical to TRBD2. Germline-derived CDR1 and CDR2 are LGHDT and YNNKEL (reference sequence). After removal of 6 bases from V and 9 bases from J, the junction contained 11 bases not matched to a gene. The length of the CDR3 is 16 residues. The CDR3 loop reads CASRWTSGGRGFIQYF. Here the CDR3 DNA reads TGTGCCAGCAGGTGGACTAGCGGGGGTCGGGGGTTCATTCAGTACTTC.

The J gene is TRBJ1-6, the V gene TRBV6-2 or TRBV6-3; the D is unclear. CDR3 size: 17 residues. Trimming pared 0 bases from V and 4 bases from J, leaving 13 bases between. CDR1 and CDR2 from the germline V gene are MNHEY and SVGEGT. CDR3 residues: CASSYSTPGRYNSPLHF. The DNA for the CDR3 is TGTGCCAGCAGTTACTCGACTCCTGGGAGGTATAATTCACCCCTCCACTTT.

V and J are TRBV27 and TRBJ1-5, with D unclear. Deletions cut 4 bases from V and 5 bases from J, with 9 bases between. Germline assignment: CDR1 MNHEY and CDR2 SMNVEV (reference sequence). The CDR3 totals 13 residues. The CDR3 loop is CASSSMRDQPQHF. The CDR3, as DNA: TGTGCCAGCAGTTCAATGAGGGATCAGCCCCAGCATTTT.

The chain links TRBV10-2 to TRBJ1-4; 8 bases map to TRBD1. Germline CDR1 WSHSY, CDR2 SAAADI. The CDR3 spans 18 residues. V was pared by 2 bases and J by 10 bases, with 18 bases of the junction left unmatched. The CDR3 coding sequence is TGCGCCAGCAGTGAGACCCTTGGACAGGGCCCCAGAGATGGAAAACTGTTTTTT. Its protein is CASSETLGQGPRDGKLFF.